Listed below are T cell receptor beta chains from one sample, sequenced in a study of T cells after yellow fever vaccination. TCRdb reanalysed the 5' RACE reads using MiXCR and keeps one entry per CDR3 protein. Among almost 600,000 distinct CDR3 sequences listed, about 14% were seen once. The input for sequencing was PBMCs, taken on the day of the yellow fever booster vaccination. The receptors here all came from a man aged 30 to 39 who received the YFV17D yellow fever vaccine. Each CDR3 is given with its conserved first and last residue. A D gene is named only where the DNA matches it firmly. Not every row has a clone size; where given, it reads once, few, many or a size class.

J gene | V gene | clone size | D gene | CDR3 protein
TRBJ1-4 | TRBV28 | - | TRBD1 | CASSLGTGGNEKLFF
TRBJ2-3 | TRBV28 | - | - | CASWETKVDTQYF
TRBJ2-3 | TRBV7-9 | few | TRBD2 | CASSFQLAGRAEDTQYF
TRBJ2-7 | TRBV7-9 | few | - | CASSRDLFEQYF
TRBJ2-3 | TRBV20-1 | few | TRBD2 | CSAQIAGGPEADTQYF
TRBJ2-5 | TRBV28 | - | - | CASRRGVETQYF
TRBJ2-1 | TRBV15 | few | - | CATSSRQFYNEQFF
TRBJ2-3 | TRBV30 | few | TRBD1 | CAWSSQGQGLNTQYF
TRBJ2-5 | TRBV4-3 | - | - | CASSQDLSRGETQYF
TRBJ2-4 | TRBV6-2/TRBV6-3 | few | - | CASSHGLPAKNIQYF
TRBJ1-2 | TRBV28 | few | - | CASSPTTVPYGYTF
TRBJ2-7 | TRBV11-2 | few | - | CASSSKGTPRDEQYF